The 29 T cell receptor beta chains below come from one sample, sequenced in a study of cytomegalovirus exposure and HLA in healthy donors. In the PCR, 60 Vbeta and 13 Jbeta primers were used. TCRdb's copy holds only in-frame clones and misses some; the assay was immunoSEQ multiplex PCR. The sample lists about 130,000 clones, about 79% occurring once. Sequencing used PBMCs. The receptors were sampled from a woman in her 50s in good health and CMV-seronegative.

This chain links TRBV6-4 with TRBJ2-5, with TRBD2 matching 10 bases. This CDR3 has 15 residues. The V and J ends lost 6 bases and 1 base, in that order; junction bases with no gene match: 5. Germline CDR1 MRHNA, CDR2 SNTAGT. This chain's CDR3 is CASSVLAGTQETQYF. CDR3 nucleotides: TGTGCCAGCAGCGTACTAGCGGGGACCCAAGAGACCCAGTACTTC.

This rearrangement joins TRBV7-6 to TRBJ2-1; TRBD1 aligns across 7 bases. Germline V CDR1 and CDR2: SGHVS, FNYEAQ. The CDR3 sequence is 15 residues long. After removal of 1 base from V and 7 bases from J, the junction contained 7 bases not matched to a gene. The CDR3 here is CASSLDRGDWNEQFF. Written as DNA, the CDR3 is TGTGCCAGCAGCTTAGACAGGGGAGATTGGAATGAGCAGTTCTTC.

CDR3 sequence: CASSTWTGNTGELFF. CDR3 nucleotide sequence: TGTGCCAGCAGTACGTGGACAGGGAACACCGGGGAGCTGTTTTTT. The chain links TRBV27 to TRBJ2-2; 7 nucleotides line up with TRBD1. The J segment lost 1 base and the V segment lost 5 bases, leaving 4 bases of the junction unmatched. CDR3 size: 15 residues. Germline-derived CDR1 and CDR2 are MNHEY and SMNVEV (reference sequence).

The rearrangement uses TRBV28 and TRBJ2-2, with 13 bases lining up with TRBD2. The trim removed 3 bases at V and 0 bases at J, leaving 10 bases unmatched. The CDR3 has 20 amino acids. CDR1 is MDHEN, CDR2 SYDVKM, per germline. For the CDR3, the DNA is TGTGCCAGCAGTTTCCCGTCCGGGACTAGCGGGACTCCGAACACCGGGGAGCTGTTTTTT. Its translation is CASSFPSGTSGTPNTGELFF.

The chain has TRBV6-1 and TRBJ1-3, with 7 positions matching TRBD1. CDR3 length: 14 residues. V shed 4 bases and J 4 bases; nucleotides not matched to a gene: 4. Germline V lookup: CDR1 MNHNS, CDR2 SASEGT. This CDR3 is CASSGGTVGNTIYF. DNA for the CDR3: TGTGCCAGCAGTGGGGGGACAGTAGGAAACACCATATATTTT.

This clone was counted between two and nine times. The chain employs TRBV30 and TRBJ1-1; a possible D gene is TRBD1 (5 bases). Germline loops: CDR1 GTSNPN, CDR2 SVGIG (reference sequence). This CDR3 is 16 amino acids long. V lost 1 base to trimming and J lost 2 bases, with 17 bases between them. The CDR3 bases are TGTGCCTGGAGTGACCCGGGGGGGAAGGGTAACACTGAAGCTTTCTTT. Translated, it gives CAWSDPGGKGNTEAFF.

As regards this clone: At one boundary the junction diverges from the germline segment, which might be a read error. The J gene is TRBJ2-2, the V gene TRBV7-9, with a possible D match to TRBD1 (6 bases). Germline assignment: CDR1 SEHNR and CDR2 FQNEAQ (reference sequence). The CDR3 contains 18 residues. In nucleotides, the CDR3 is TGTTCCAGCAGCTTACCCGCAGGGGAAAGGGCGAACACCGGGGAGCTGTTTTTT. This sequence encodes CSSSLPAGERANTGELFF.

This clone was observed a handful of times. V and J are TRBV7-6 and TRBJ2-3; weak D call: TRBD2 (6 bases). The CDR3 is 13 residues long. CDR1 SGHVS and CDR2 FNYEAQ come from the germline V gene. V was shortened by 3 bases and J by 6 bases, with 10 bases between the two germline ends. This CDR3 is CASSLDRGDTQYF. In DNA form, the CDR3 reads TGTGCCAGCAGCTTGGATCGGGGGGATACGCAGTATTTT. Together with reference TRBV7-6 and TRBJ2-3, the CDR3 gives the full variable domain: GAGVSQSPRYKVTKRGQDVALRCDPISGHVSLYWYRQALGQGPEFLTYFNYEAQQDKSGLPNDRFSAERPEGSISTLTIQRTEQRDSAMYRCASSLDRGDTQYFGPGTRLTVL.

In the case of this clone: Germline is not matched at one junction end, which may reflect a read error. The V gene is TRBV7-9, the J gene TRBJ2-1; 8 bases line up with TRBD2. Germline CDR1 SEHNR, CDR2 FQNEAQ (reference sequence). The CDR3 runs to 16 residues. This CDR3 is CSSSSTGTSMYDEQFF. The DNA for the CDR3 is TGTTCCAGCAGCTCTACCGGGACTAGTATGTACGATGAGCAGTTCTTC.

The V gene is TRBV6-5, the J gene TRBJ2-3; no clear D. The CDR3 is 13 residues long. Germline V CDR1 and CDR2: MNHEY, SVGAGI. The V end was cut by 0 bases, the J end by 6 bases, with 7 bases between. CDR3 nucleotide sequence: TGTGCCAGCAGTTACTCCTCTTCGGATACGCAGTATTTT. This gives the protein CASSYSSSDTQYF.

The CDR3: CASSLAPLADYNEQFF. CDR3 DNA: TGTGCCAGCAGCTTAGCGCCGCTAGCGGACTACAATGAGCAGTTCTTC. The chain couples TRBV7-9 to TRBJ2-1; TRBD2 matches 7 bases. The junction had 5 bases not matched to a gene; V was cut back by 0 bases and J by 3 bases. In germline, CDR1 is SEHNR, CDR2 FQNEAQ (reference sequence). The CDR3 sequence is 16 residues long.

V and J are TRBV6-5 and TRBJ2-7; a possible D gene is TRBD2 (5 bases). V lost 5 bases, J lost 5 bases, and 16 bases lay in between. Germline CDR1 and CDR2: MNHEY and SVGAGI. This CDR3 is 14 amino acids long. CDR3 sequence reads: CASSPGGGIDEQYF. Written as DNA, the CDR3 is TGTGCCAGCAGTCCGGGTGGAGGTATCGACGAGCAGTACTTC.

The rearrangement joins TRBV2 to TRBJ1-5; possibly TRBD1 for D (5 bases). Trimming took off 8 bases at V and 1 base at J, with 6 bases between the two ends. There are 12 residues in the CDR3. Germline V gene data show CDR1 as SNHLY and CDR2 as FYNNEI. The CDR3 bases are TGTGCCAGCGGGGGGAGCAATCAGCCCCAGCATTTT. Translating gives CASGGSNQPQHF.

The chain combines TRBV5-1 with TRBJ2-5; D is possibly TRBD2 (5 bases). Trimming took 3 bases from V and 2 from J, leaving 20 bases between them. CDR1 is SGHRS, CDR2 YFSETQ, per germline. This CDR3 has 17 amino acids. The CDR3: CASSSGGGSVQQETQYF. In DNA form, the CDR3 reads TGCGCCAGCAGCTCGGGCGGCGGGTCGGTCCAGCAAGAGACCCAGTACTTC.

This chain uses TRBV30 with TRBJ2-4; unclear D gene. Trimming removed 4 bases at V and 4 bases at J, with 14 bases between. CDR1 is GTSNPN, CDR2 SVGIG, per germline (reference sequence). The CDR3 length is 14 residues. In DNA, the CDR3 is TGTGCCTGGACACTTACAGCTTCGAAAAACATTCAGTACTTC. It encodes CAWTLTASKNIQYF. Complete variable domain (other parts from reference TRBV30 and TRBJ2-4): SQTIHQWPATLVQPVGSPLSLECTVEGTSNPNLYWYRQAAGRGLQLLFYSVGIGQISSEVPQNLSASRPQDRQFILSSKKLLLSDSGFYLCAWTLTASKNIQYFGAGTRLSVL.

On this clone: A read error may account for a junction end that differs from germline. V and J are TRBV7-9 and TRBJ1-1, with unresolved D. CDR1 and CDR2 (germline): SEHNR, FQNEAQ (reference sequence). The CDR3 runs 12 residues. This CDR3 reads CSSSFSNTEAFF. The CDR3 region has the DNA TGTTCCAGCAGCTTTTCAAACACTGAAGCTTTCTTT.

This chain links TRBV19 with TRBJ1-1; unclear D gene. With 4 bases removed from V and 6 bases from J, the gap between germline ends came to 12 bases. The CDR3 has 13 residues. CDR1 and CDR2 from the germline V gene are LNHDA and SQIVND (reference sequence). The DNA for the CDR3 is TGTGCCAGTAGTAGGGAGGGTGCGGCTGAAGCTTTCTTT. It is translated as CASSREGAAEAFF.

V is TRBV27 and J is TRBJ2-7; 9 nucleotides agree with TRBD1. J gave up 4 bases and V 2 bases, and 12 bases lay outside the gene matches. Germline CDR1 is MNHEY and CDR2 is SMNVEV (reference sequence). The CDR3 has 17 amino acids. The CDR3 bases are TGTGCCAGCAGTTTAACAGGGGGCGCCCCGTTGCTGTACGAGCAGTACTTC. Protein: CASSLTGGAPLLYEQYF.

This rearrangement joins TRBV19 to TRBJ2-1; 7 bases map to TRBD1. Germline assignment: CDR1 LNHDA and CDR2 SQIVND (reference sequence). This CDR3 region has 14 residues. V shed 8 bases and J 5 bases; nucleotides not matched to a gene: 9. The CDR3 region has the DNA TGTGCCAGTGTAGGGACAGCCCCCGACAATGAGCAGTTCTTC. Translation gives CASVGTAPDNEQFF.

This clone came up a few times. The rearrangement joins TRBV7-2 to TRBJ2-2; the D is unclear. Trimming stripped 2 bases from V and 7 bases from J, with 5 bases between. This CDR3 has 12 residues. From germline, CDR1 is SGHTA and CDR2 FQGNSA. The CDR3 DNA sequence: TGTGCCAGCAGCTTAACTTACGGGGAGCTGTTTTTT. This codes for CASSLTYGELFF. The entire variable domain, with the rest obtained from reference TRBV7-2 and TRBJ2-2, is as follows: GAGVSQSPSNKVTEKGKDVELRCDPISGHTALYWYRQSLGQGLEFLIYFQGNSAPDKSGLPSDRFSAERTGGSVSTLTIQRTQQEDSAVYLCASSLTYGELFFGEGSRLTVL.

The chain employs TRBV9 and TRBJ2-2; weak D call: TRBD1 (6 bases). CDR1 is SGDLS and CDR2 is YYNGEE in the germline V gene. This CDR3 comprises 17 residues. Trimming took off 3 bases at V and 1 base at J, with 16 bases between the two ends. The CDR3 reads CASSERVGGRNTGELFF. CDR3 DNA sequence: TGTGCCAGCAGCGAAAGAGTAGGGGGAAGGAACACCGGGGAGCTGTTTTTT.

The CDR3 reads CASSLGAEAGANVLTF. CDR3 in DNA: TGTGCCAGCAGCTTGGGTGCTGAGGCTGGGGCCAACGTCCTGACTTTC. This chain links TRBV5-5 with TRBJ2-6, with D uncertain. This CDR3 comprises 16 residues. Germline CDR1 SGHKS, CDR2 YYEKEE (reference sequence). With 0 bases removed from V and 2 bases from J, the gap between germline ends came to 9 bases.

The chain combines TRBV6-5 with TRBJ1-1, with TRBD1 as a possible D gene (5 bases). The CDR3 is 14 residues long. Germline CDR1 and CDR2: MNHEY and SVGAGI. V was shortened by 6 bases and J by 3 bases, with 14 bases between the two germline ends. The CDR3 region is CASRPQDWDTEAFF. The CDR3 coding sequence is TGTGCCAGCAGGCCACAGGATTGGGACACTGAAGCTTTCTTT.

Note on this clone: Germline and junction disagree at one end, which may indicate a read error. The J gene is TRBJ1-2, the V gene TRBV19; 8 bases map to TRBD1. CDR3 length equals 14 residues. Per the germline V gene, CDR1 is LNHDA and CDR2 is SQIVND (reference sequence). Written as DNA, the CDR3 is TGTGCCAGTACCACTGGACAGGGATCCTATGGCCACACCTTC. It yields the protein CASTTGQGSYGHTF.

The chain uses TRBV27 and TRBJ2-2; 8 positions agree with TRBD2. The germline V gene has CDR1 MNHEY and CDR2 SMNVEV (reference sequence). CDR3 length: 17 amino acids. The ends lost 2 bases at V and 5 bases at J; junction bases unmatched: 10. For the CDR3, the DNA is TGTGCCAGCAGTTTAGGGGGACTAGGGACTTCGACCGGGGAGCTGTTTTTT. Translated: CASSLGGLGTSTGELFF.

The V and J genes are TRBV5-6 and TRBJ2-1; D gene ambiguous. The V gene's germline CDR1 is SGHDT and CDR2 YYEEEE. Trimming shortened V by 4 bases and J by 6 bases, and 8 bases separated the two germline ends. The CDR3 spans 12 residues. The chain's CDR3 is CASSGGTNEQFF. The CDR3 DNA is TGTGCCAGCAGCGGCGGCACCAATGAGCAGTTCTTC.

The DNA for the CDR3 is TGTGCCAGCAGCCGACTAGATTACAATGAGCAGTTCTTC. It is translated as CASSRLDYNEQFF. The chain combines TRBV14 with TRBJ2-1; D possibly corresponds to TRBD2 (6 bases). V dropped 4 bases and J dropped 4 bases, with 8 bases sitting between them. Germline loops: CDR1 SGHDN, CDR2 FVKESK. This CDR3 has 13 amino acids.

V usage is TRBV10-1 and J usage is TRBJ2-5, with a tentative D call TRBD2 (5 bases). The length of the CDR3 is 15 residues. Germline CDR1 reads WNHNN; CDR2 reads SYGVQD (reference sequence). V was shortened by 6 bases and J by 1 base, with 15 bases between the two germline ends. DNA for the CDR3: TGCGCCAGCAGACCAAGCGGAGGAGGCCAAGAGACCCAGTACTTC. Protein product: CASRPSGGGQETQYF.

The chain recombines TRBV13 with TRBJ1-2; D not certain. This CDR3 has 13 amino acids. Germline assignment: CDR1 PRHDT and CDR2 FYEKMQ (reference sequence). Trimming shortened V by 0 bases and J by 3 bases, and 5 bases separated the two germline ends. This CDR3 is CASSLGHYYGYTF. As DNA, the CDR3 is TGTGCCAGCAGCTTAGGCCACTACTATGGCTACACCTTC.